This TCR beta chain was recovered during a study of blood T cell repertoires in COVID-19. As for the study in general: Whether acute or convalescent, the COVID-19 samples came from the United States, Italy and Spain. Sources were T cells, B-cell-depleted T cells, or PBMCs; the material itself was cDNA or gDNA.

In the authors' methods: From reference gene primer amplification, estimates of nucleated cell counts were derived. Method: immunoSEQ multiplex PCR; TCRdb's copy keeps in-frame clones and lacks some. Clonal size and the V and J genes are those of that table, whereas D and trimming came from the DNA. This table holds roughly 200,000 clones, about 87% found once. This CDR3 region has 13 residues. V lost 3 bases, J lost 5 bases, and 1 base stayed unmatched. Per germline, CDR1 SGHNT and CDR2 YENEEA. The sample consisted of peripheral blood. This TCR was recovered from a man aged 55 to 70 with acute or convalescent COVID-19. The chain has TRBV11-3 and TRBJ2-7, with 10 bases that match TRBD1. CDR3 nucleotide sequence: TGTGCCAGCAGCTTCGGACAGGGGGACGAGCAGTACTTC. This translates into CASSFGQGDEQYF.